This T cell receptor beta chain was obtained from a study of T cells in Graves' hyperthyroidism and ophthalmopathy. Trimming removed 6 bases from V and 4 bases from J; junction bases left unmatched: 1. The CDR3 sequence is 12 residues long. The germline gives CDR1 MNHNS, CDR2 SASEGT. This clonotype was seen more than once but under ten times. It was 8 to 10 ml of fresh peripheral blood that supplied the PBMCs. Amplified regions were TCR beta CDR3 sequences from RNA transcripts. The study used the HTBI primer set for a first-round RT-PCR of the TCR CDR3. In TCRdb, the multiplex PCR reads were re-called with MiXCR into one record per CDR3 protein. The table shows 400,000 or so distinct CDR3 sequences, with about 15% occurring only once.

This receptor was identified in a woman aged 55-70 years with Graves' ophthalmopathy. V usage is TRBV6-1 and J usage is TRBJ2-3, with 7 positions matching TRBD1. Sample: blood. In DNA form, the CDR3 reads TGTGCCAGCAGGCAGGGGGCAGATACGCAGTATTTT. Encoded protein: CASRQGADTQYF.